This T cell receptor (beta chain) derives from a study of T cells in Graves' hyperthyroidism and ophthalmopathy. The PBMCs had their origin in 10 ml of fresh peripheral blood. The investigators amplified TCR beta CDR3 regions from RNA transcripts. The HTBI primer set drove a first-round RT-PCR of the TCR CDR3. In TCRdb, the multiplex PCR reads were re-called with MiXCR into one record per CDR3 protein. The sample has around 280,000 distinct CDR3 sequences, about 14% seen once; the top ten hold 7.8%. This clonotype was seen ten or more times. The antigen remains unidentified. This CDR3 spans 16 amino acids. The junction had 10 bases not matched to a gene; V was cut back by 6 bases and J by 4 bases. From germline, CDR1 is KGHSH and CDR2 LQKENI. Study-level results: The model predicted ophthalmopathy a median approximately 6 months before onset. Most expanded thyroid clonotypes above 0.001 recurred in blood.

Sample: blood. The rearrangement joins TRBV18 to TRBJ1-3; 9 bases match TRBD1. This clonotype was sampled from a woman in her 30s with Graves' hyperthyroidism that later progressed to Graves' ophthalmopathy. The CDR3 here is CASSPSTGGAGNTIYF. The CDR3 bases are TGTGCCAGCTCGCCTAGTACAGGGGGCGCCGGAAACACCATATATTTT.